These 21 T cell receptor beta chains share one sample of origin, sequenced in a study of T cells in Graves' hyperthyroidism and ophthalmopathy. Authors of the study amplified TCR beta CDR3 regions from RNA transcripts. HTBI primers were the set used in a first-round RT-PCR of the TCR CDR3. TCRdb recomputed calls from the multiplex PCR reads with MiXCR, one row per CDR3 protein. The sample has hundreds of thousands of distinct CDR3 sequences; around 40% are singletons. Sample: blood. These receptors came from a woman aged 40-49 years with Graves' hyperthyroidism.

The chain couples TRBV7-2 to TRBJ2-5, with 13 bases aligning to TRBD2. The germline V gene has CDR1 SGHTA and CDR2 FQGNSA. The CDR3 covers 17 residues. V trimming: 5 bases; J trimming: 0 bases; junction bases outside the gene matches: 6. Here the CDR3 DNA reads TGTGCCAGCAGCATCAGGACTAGCGGGAGCCACCAAGAGACCCAGTACTTC. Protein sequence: CASSIRTSGSHQETQYF.

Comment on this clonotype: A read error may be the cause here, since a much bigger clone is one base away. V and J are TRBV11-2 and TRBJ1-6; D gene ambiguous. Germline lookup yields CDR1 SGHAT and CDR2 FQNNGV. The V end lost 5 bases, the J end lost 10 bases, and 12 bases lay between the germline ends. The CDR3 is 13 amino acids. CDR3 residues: CASSPTPDSPLHF. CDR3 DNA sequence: TGTGCCAGCAGCCCAACCCCGGACTCACCCCTCCACTTT.

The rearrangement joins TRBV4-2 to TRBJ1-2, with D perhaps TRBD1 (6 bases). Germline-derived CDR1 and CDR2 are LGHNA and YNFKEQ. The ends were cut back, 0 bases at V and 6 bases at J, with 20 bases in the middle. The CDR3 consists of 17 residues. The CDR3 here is CASSQDGWGANDHGYTF. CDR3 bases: TGTGCCAGCAGCCAAGATGGATGGGGGGCCAACGATCATGGCTACACCTTC.

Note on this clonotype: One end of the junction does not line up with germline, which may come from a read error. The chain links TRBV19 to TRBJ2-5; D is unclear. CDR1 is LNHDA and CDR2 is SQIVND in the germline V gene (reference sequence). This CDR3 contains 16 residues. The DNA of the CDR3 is TGTGCCAGTACTATAGCCCGGATTGGGGTATCGGAGACCCAGTACTTC. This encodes CASTIARIGVSETQYF.

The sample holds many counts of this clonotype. The CDR3 nucleotides read TGTGCCAGCAGTTCGACTAGCGGGGGCTACGAGCAGTACTTC. This gives the protein CASSSTSGGYEQYF. The chain uses TRBV6-5 and TRBJ2-7; 12 bases line up with TRBD2. V was clipped by 4 bases and J by 3 bases; unmatched bases: 1. Germline V gene lookup returns CDR1 MNHEY and CDR2 SVGAGI. This CDR3 contains 14 residues.

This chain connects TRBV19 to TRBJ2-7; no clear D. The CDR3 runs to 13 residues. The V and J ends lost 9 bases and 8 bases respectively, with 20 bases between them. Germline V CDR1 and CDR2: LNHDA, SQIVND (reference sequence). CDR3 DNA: TGTGCCAGCAGTTACTCATGGTCCCGCAAGCAGTACTTC. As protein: CASSYSWSRKQYF. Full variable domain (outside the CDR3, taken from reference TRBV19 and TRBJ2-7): DGGITQSPKYLFRKEGQNVTLSCEQNLNHDAMYWYRQDPGQGLRLIYYSQIVNDFQKGDIAEGYSVSREKKESFPLTVTSAQKNPTAFYLCASSYSWSRKQYFGPGTRLTVT.

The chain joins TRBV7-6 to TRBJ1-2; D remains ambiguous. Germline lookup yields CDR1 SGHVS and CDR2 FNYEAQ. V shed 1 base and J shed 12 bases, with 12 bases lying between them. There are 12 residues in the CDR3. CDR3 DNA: TGTGCCAGCAGCTTAGGGGGAAATGGAAACACCTTC. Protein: CASSLGGNGNTF.

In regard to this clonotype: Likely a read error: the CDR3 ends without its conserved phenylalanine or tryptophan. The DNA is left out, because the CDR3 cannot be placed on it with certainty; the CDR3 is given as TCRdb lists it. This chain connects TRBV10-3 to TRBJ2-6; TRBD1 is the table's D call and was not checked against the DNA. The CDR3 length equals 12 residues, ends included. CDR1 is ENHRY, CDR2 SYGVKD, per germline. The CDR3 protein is CAISESTGGPLS.

CDR3 nucleotide sequence: TGTGCCAGCAGTGAACGGACAGTATTTTCAAACTATGGCTACACCTTC. It translates to CASSERTVFSNYGYTF. This chain uses TRBV6-5 with TRBJ1-2; D perhaps matches TRBD1 (6 bases). V was trimmed by 5 bases and J by 2 bases, leaving 18 bases between them. The CDR3 sequence is 16 residues long. The V gene's germline CDR1 is MNHEY and CDR2 SVGAGI.

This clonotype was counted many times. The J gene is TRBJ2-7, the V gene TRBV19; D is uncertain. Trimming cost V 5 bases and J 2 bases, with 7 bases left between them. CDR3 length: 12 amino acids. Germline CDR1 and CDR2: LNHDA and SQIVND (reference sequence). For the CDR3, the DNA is TGTGCCAGTAGTCGGATACCCTACGAGCAGTACTTC. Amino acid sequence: CASSRIPYEQYF. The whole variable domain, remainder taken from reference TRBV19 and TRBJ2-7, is DGGITQSPKYLFRKEGQNVTLSCEQNLNHDAMYWYRQDPGQGLRLIYYSQIVNDFQKGDIAEGYSVSREKKESFPLTVTSAQKNPTAFYLCASSRIPYEQYFGPGTRLTVT.

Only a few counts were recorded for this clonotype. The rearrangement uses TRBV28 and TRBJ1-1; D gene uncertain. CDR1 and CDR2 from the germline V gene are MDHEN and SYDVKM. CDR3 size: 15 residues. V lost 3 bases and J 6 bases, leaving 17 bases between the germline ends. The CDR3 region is CASSLRRLIGPEAFF. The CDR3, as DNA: TGTGCCAGCAGTTTGAGGCGGCTGATAGGCCCTGAAGCTTTCTTT.

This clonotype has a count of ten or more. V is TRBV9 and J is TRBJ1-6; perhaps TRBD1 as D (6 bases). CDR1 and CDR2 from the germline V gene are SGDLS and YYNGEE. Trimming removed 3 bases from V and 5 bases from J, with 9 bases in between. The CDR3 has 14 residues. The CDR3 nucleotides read TGTGCCAGCAGCGAACGACAGGATAATTCACCCCTCCACTTT. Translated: CASSERQDNSPLHF.

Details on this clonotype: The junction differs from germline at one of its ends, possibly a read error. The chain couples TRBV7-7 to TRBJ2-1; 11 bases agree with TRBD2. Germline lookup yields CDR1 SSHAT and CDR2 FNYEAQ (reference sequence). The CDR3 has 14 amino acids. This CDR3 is CASSVSGGASEQFF. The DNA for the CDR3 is TGTGCTAGCAGCGTTAGCGGGGGGGCCTCTGAGCAGTTCTTC.

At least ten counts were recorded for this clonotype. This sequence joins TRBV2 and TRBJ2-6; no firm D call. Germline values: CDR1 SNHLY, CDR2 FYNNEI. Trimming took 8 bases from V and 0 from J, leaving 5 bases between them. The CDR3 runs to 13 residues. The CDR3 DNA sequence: TGTGCCAGCCGAAGCTCTGGGGCCAACGTCCTGACTTTC. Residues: CASRSSGANVLTF.

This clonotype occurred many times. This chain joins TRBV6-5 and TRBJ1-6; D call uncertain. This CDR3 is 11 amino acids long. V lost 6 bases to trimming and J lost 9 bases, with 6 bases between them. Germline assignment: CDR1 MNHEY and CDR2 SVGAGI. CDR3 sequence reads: CASSRSSPLHF. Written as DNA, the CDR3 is TGTGCCAGCAGCCGCTCTTCACCCCTCCACTTT.

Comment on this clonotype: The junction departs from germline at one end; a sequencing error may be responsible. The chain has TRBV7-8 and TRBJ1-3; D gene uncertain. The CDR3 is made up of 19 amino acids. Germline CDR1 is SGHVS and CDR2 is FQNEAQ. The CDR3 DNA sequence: TGCGCCAGCAGCCAAGAGTTGGGCAGATACTTTACCTCTGGAAACACCATATATTTT. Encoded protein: CASSQELGRYFTSGNTIYF.

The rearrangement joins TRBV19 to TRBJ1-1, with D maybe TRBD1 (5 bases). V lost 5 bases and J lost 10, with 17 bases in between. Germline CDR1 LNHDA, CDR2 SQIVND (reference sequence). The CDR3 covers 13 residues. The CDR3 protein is CASSDVGREGAFF. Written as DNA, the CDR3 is TGTGCCAGTAGTGACGTCGGCAGGGAAGGAGCTTTCTTT.

CDR3 sequence: CASSLGGPGGGYTF. In nucleotides, the CDR3 is TGTGCCAGCAGTTTAGGCGGGCCAGGGGGTGGCTACACCTTC. V gene TRBV12-3 or TRBV12-4 combines with J gene TRBJ1-2; 7 bases are shared with TRBD1. CDR3 length: 14 residues. V was pared by 1 base and J by 7 bases, with 6 bases of the junction left unmatched.

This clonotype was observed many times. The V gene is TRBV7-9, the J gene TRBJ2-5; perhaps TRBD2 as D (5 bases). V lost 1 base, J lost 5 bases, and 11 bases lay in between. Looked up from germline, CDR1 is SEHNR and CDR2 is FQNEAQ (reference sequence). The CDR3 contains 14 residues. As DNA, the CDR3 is TGTGCCAGCAGCTTAGTAGAGGGTTGGGAGACCCAGTACTTC. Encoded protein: CASSLVEGWETQYF. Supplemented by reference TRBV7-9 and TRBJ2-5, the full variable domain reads DTGVSQNPRHKITKRGQNVTFRCDPISEHNRLYWYRQTLGQGPEFLTYFQNEAQLEKSRLLSDRFSAERPKGSFSTLEIQRTEQGDSAMYLCASSLVEGWETQYFGPGTRLLVL.

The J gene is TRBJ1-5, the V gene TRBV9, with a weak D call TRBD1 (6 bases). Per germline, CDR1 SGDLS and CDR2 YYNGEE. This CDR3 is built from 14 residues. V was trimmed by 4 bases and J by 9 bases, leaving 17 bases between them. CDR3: CASSQAAGAWPQHF. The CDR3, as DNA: TGTGCCAGCAGCCAAGCCGCAGGGGCTTGGCCCCAGCATTTT.

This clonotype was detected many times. CDR3 amino acids: CASSDIPYSNQPQHF. CDR3 DNA sequence: TGCGCCAGCAGTGACATCCCGTATAGCAATCAGCCCCAGCATTTT. The gene calls are TRBV10-2 and TRBJ1-5; D gene uncertain. The germline V gene has CDR1 WSHSY and CDR2 SAAADI. This CDR3 region has 15 residues. The germline V and J ends were trimmed by 3 bases and 0 bases, with 9 bases remaining between them.